Shown below are 10 T cell receptor beta chains from a single sample sequenced in a study of T-cell reconstitution after alpha-beta-depleted transplantation in children. TCRbeta library construction was performed incorporating unique molecular identifiers. TCRdb redid the calling of the PCR reads with MiXCR, one entry per CDR3 protein. This sample has some 520,000 distinct CDR3 sequences, with approximately 30% found just once. The sequenced sample was PBMCs from the stem cell graft donor, obtained from the stem cell graft. The origin of the receptors is a human donor who donated a stem cell graft to a child with aplastic anemia.

This chain connects TRBV6-1 to TRBJ1-1; possibly TRBD1 for D (5 bases). This CDR3 has 14 amino acids. Trimming left V 6 bases short and J 1 base short, with 12 bases between. In germline, CDR1 is MNHNS, CDR2 SASEGT. CDR3 DNA: TGTGCCAGCAGAGGGATGGGGGAGAACACTGAAGCTTTCTTT. Translating it yields CASRGMGENTEAFF.

The V gene is TRBV18, the J gene TRBJ2-1; 9 bases agree with TRBD2. V shed 6 bases and J 8 bases; nucleotides not matched to a gene: 11. Germline V gene lookup returns CDR1 KGHSH and CDR2 LQKENI. This CDR3 has 15 amino acids. DNA of the CDR3: TGTGCCAGCTCCCCGAGAGCGGGAGGTGATGATGAGCAGTTCTTC. Protein: CASSPRAGGDDEQFF.

The rearrangement links TRBV11-2 to TRBJ2-1; TRBD2 matches at 8 bases. The germline CDR1 and CDR2 sequences are SGHAT and FQNNGV. With V trimmed by 1 base and J by 7 bases, 9 bases remained unmatched. The CDR3 spans 16 residues. The CDR3 sequence: CASSLVGSGNWNEQFF. The CDR3 DNA is TGTGCCAGCAGCTTAGTGGGTAGCGGGAACTGGAATGAGCAGTTCTTC.

This chain uses TRBV14 with TRBJ2-5; the D call may be TRBD1 or TRBD2 (5 bases each). CDR3 length: 18 residues. Germline lookup yields CDR1 SGHDN and CDR2 FVKESK. The germline V and J ends were trimmed by 0 bases and 5 bases, with 22 bases remaining between them. The CDR3 DNA is TGTGCCAGCAGCCAAGAATTCCCGGGGACGGCGGGTTCTGAGACCCAGTACTTC. It translates to CASSQEFPGTAGSETQYF. Full variable domain (outside the CDR3, taken from reference TRBV14 and TRBJ2-5): EAGVTQFPSHSVIEKGQTVTLRCDPISGHDNLYWYRRVMGKEIKFLLHFVKESKQDESGMPNNRFLAERTGGTYSTLKVQPAELEDSGVYFCASSQEFPGTAGSETQYFGPGTRLLVL.

V usage is TRBV12-3 or TRBV12-4 and J usage is TRBJ1-2, with 7 bases that match TRBD1. This CDR3 is built from 13 residues. Trimming removed 1 base from V and 6 bases from J; junction bases left unmatched: 2. This chain's CDR3 is CASSLGQGNGYTF. CDR3 bases: TGTGCCAGCAGTTTAGGACAGGGAAATGGCTACACCTTC.

This clonotype came up a few times. This chain uses TRBV4-2 with TRBJ2-1; D might be TRBD1 (5 bases). The CDR3 consists of 16 residues. The germline V gene encodes CDR1 LGHNA and CDR2 YNFKEQ. V was pared by 1 base and J by 1 base, with 11 bases between. CDR3 region: CASSQAVQGSYNEQFF. As DNA, the CDR3 is TGTGCCAGCAGCCAAGCGGTTCAGGGATCCTACAATGAGCAGTTCTTC.

J is TRBJ2-7 and V is TRBV6-2 or TRBV6-3, with D perhaps TRBD1 or TRBD2 (6 bases each). CDR3 length equals 13 residues. V gave up 6 bases and J gave up 2 bases, with 11 bases separating them. Germline V lookup: CDR1 MNHEY, CDR2 SVGEGT. CDR3: CASRRRGPYEQYF. The DNA for the CDR3 is TGTGCCAGCAGACGCCGGGGGCCCTACGAGCAGTACTTC.

V and J are TRBV7-2 and TRBJ2-5; the match to TRBD2 covers 8 bases. Germline V gene lookup returns CDR1 SGHTA and CDR2 FQGNSA. This CDR3 is built from 16 residues. Trimming cost V 5 bases and J 4 bases; bases outside gene matches: 12. The CDR3 DNA follows: TGTGCCAGCAGCCCACCGGGACTAGAAGGAGGAGAGACCCAGTACTTC. This sequence encodes CASSPPGLEGGETQYF.

V and J are TRBV19 and TRBJ2-3, with TRBD2 matching over 7 bases. J gave up 8 bases and V 8 bases, and 13 bases lay outside the gene matches. The V gene's germline CDR1 is LNHDA and CDR2 SQIVND (reference sequence). CDR3 length: 14 residues. The CDR3 loop is CASRRDGGSGTQYF. The CDR3 DNA follows: TGTGCCAGTCGCCGGGACGGGGGGTCAGGTACGCAGTATTTT. Filled out from reference TRBV19 and TRBJ2-3, the complete variable domain reads DGGITQSPKYLFRKEGQNVTLSCEQNLNHDAMYWYRQDPGQGLRLIYYSQIVNDFQKGDIAEGYSVSREKKESFPLTVTSAQKNPTAFYLCASRRDGGSGTQYFGPGTRLTVL.

The V and J genes are TRBV20-1 and TRBJ1-5; a weak D match, TRBD1 (6 bases). CDR1 is DFQATT and CDR2 is SNEGSKA in the germline V gene (reference sequence). CDR3 size: 14 residues. Trimming cost V 0 bases and J 6 bases, with 12 bases left between them. The CDR3 region is CSARDPGGGQPQHF. The CDR3 DNA reads as TGCAGTGCTAGAGATCCGGGGGGCGGTCAGCCCCAGCATTTT.